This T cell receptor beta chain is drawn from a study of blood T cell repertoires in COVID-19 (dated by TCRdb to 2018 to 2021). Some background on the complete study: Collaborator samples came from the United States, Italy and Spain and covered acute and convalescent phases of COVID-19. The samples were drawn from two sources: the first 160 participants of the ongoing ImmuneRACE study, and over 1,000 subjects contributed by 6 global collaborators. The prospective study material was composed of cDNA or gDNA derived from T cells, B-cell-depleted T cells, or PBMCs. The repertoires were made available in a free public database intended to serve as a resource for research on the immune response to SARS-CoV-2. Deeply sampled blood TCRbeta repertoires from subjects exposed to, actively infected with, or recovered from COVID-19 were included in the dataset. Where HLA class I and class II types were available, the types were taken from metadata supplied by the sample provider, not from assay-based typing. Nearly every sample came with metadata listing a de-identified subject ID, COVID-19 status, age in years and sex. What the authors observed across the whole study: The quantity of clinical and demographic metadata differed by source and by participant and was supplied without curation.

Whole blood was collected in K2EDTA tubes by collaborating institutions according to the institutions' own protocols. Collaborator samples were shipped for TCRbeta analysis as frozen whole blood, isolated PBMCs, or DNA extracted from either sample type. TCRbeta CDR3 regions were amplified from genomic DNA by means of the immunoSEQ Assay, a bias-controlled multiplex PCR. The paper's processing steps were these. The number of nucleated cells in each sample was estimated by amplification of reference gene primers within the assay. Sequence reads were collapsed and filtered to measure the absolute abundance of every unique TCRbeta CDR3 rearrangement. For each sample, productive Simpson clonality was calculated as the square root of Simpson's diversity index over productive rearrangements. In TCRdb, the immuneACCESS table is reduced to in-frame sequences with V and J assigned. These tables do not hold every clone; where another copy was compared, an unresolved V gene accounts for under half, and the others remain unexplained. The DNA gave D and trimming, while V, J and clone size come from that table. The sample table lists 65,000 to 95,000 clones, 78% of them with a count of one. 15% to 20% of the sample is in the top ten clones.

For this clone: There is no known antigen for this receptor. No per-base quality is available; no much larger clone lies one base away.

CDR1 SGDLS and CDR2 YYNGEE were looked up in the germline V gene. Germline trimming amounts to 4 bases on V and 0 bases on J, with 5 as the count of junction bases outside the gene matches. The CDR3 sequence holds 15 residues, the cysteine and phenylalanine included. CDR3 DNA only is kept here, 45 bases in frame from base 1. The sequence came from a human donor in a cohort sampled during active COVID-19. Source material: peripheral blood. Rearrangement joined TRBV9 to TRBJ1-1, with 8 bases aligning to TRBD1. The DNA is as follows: TGTGCCAGCAGCACCACAGGGGGGTTGAACACTGAAGCTTTCTTT. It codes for CASSTTGGLNTEAFF.